This T cell receptor beta chain was recorded in a study of identical twins. General study findings and limits: Potential partial confounding of zero-insertion analyses by invariant MAIT and iNKT cells was noted. Conclusions relied on cross-sectional statistical analysis, not following the same donors.

Per germline, CDR1 LGHDT and CDR2 YNNKEL (reference sequence). The CDR3 covers 16 residues. V trimming: 4 bases; J trimming: 4 bases; junction bases outside the gene matches: 9. Carrying unique molecular identifiers, the cDNA also gained a universal primer site through template switching. MiXCR was run by TCRdb on the 5' RACE reads, yielding one entry per CDR3 protein. The table has a few hundred thousand distinct CDR3 sequences, roughly an eighth seen once; the top ten hold around 0.98%. Turning to this clonotype: Its antigen is not identified.

These data were also filed under a second study, of yellow fever vaccine responses in identical twins. That report notes: Reported findings indicate that twins' vaccine T cell responses seemed partially convergent, partially personalized.

This chain joins TRBV3-1 and TRBJ2-7, with 11 bases fitting TRBD2. The TCR was taken from a woman in her late teens or twenties in good health. Sequencing was performed on CD4+ T cells sorted from blood. CDR3: CASSPGLLAGAYEQYF. CDR3 DNA: TGTGCCAGCAGCCCCGGTCTACTAGCGGGAGCTTACGAGCAGTACTTC.